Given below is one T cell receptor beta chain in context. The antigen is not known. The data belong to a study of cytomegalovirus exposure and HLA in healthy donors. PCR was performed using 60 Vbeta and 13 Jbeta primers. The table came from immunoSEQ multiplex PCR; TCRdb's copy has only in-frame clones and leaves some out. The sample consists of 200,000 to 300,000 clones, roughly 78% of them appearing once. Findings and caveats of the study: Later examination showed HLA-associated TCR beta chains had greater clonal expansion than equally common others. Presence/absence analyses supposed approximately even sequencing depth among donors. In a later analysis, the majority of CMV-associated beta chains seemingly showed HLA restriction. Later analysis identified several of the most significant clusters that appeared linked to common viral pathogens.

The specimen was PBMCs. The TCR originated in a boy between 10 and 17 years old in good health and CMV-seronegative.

CDR3 sequence reads: CATRPGLAGGFPYNEQFF. Here the CDR3 DNA reads TGCGCCACTCGACCGGGACTAGCGGGGGGTTTCCCCTACAATGAGCAGTTCTTC. The V and J genes are TRBV23-1 and TRBJ2-1; 15 bases are a match to TRBD2. Being an ORF, TRBV23-1 has a function that is uncertain. The CDR3 extends over 18 amino acids. V trimming: 10 bases; J trimming: 2 bases; junction bases outside the gene matches: 12.